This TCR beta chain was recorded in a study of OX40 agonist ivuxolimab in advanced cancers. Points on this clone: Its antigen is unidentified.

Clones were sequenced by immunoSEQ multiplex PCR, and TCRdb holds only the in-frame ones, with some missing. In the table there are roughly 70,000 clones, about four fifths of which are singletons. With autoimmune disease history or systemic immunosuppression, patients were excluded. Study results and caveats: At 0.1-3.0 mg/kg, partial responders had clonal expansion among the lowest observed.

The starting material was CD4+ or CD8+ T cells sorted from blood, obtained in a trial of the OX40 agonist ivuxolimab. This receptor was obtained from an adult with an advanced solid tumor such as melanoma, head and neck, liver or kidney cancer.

As DNA, the CDR3 is TGTGCCAGCAGCTCCTTGACAGAGGGGGAGACCCAGTACTTC. Translation: CASSSLTEGETQYF. The chain joins TRBV2 to TRBJ2-5; D could derive from TRBD1 or TRBD2 (5 bases each). Trimming stripped 6 bases from V and 5 bases from J, with 16 bases between. CDR1 SNHLY and CDR2 FYNNEI come from the germline V gene. CDR3 length: 14 amino acids.